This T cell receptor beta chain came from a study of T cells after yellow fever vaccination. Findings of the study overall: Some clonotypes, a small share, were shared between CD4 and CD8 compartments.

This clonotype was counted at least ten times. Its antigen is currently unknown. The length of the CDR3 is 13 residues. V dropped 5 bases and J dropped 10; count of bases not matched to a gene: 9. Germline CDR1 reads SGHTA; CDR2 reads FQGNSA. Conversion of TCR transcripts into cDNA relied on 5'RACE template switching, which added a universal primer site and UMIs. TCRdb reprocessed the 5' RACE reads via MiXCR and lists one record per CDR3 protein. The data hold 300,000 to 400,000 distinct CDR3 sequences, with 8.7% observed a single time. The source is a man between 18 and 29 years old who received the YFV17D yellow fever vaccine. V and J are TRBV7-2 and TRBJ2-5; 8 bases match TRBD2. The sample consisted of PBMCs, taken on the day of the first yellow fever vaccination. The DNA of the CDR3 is TGTGCCAGCAGCCCGCGCGGGGGGACGGGCCAGTACTTC. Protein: CASSPRGGTGQYF.